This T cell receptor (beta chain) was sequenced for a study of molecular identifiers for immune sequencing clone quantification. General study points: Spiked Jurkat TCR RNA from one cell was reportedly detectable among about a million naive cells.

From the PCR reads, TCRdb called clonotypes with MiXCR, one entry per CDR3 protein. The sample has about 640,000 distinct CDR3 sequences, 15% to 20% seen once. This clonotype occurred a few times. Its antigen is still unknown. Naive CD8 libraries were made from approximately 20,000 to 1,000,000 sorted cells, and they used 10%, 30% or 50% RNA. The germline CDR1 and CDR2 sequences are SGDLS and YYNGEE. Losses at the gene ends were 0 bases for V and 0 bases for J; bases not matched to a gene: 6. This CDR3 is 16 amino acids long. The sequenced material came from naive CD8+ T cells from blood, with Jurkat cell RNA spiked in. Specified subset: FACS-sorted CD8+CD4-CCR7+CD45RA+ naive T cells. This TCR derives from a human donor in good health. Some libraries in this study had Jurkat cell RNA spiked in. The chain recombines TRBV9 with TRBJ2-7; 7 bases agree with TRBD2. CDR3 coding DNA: TGTGCCAGCAGCGTAGGAGGTCTAGCGGACTCCTACGAGCAGTACTTC. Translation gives CASSVGGLADSYEQYF.